This T cell receptor (beta chain) was recovered during a study of T cells in Graves' hyperthyroidism and ophthalmopathy. Study-level results: The blood repertoire included most of the expanded thyroid clonotypes above 0.001. Onset of ophthalmopathy came a median about 6.5 months after the model predicted it.

For this clonotype: Antigen: not known.

The CDR3 is 16 residues long. Germline V CDR1 and CDR2: SQVTM, ANQGSEA. The junction had 5 bases not matched to a gene; V was cut back by 4 bases and J by 2 bases. RNA transcripts yielded amplified TCR beta CDR3 regions. The primer set for the first-round RT-PCR of the TCR CDR3 was HTBI. A single record per CDR3 protein comes from TCRdb applying MiXCR to the multiplex PCR reads. The table has 500,000 to 750,000 distinct CDR3 sequences, around 14% seen once; the top ten hold roughly 7%. This sample holds PBMCs from 10 ml fresh peripheral blood. The clonotype was recovered from a woman aged 18-29 years with Graves' ophthalmopathy. The chain is built from TRBV29-1 and TRBJ2-1, with 13 bases aligning to TRBD2. Sequenced input: blood. The CDR3 sequence: CSVVLTSGRTYNEQFF. CDR3 nucleotide sequence: TGCAGCGTTGTACTGACTAGCGGGAGGACCTACAATGAGCAGTTCTTC.